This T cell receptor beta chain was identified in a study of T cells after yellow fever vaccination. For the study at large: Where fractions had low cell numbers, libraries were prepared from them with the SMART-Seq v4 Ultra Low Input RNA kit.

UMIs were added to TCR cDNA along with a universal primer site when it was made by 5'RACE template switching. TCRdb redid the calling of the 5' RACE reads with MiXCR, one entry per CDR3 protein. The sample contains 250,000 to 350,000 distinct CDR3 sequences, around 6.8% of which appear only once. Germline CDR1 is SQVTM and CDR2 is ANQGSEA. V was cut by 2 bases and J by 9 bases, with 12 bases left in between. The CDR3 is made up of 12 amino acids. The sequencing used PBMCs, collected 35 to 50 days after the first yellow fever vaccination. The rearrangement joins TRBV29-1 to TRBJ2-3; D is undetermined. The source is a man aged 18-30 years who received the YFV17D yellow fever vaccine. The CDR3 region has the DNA TGCAGCGTTGAAATGGGTTCAAAAACGCAGTATTTT. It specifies CSVEMGSKTQYF.